This TCR beta chain was sequenced in a study of T cell repertoires in cytomegalovirus infection. Whole-study results and caveats: Pooled public TCR beta family frequency picked out CMV carriers with the relevant HLA.

Concerning this clonotype itself: What it binds is not known.

In TCRdb, the reads were re-called with MiXCR into one record per CDR3 protein. The sample gives hundreds of thousands of distinct CDR3 sequences, approximately 29% of which show up once; 12% is in the top ten. Specimen: cultured CD8+ T cells from PBMCs, collected from culture after CMV antigen stimulation. The source is a human donor in good health (CMV status not recorded). Some clones in this sample may be carry-over from other donors' samples.

CDR3 amino acids: CASSQTRNTEAFF. CDR3 bases: TGCGCCAGCAGCCAGACACGCAACACTGAAGCTTTCTTT. The chain links TRBV4-1 to TRBJ1-1; D uncertain. With 3 bases removed from V and 2 bases from J, the gap between germline ends came to 7 bases. The CDR3 is made up of 13 amino acids. Germline V gene lookup returns CDR1 MGHRA and CDR2 YSYEKL.